The entry below describes one T cell receptor beta chain. Treatment given: 19 received Ad26.COV2.S at low or high dose, single or two shots; 5 received placebo; per-sample allocation not given. All samples were drawn on day 63, counting from the first vaccine or placebo injection. The data were produced by immunoSEQ multiplex PCR, yet TCRdb's version contains in-frame clones alone and is incomplete. In the table there are just over 350,000 clones, roughly 84% of which are singletons. The data were taken from a study of Ad26.COV2.S vaccination and SARS-CoV-2 variants. From germline, CDR1 is LGHDT and CDR2 YNNKEL (reference sequence). The V and J ends lost 0 bases and 5 bases, in that order; junction bases with no gene match: 4. The CDR3 totals 16 residues.

This chain uses TRBV3-1 (or the pseudogene TRBV3-2) with TRBJ2-1; 10 nucleotides match TRBD2. This material consisted of peripheral blood, taken in a trial of Ad26.COV2.S vaccine versus placebo. The clonotype comes from a person aged 18-60 years who received the Ad26.COV2.S COVID-19 vaccine or a placebo. As DNA, the CDR3 is TGTGCCAGCAGCCAAGATGTAACTAGCGGGAACAATGAGCAGTTCTTC. It is translated as CASSQDVTSGNNEQFF.